A selection of T cell receptor beta chains follows, all from one sample in a study of blood T cell repertoires in COVID-19. Sequencing used immunoSEQ multiplex PCR; TCRdb keeps in-frame clones, though not all of them. The sample includes about 140,000 clones, roughly 76% of them seen just once. The sequencing sample was made of peripheral blood. The origin of the receptors is a man older than 75 with acute or convalescent COVID-19. Each CDR3 is given with its conserved first and last residue.

TRBJ1-1	TRBV30	CAWSPDYANTEAFF
TRBJ1-5	TRBV21-1	CASSKADSSNQPQHF
TRBJ2-7	TRBV18	CASSPRGGADSYEQYF
TRBJ2-7	TRBV7-6	CASSLEISGEQYF
TRBJ1-2	TRBV19	CASSIGGGVNYGYTF
TRBJ1-4	TRBV19	CASSIEGATNEKLFF
TRBJ2-4	TRBV9	CASSATTTGFGAKNIQYF
TRBJ2-3	TRBV7-2	CASSLARGRGSTDTQYF
TRBJ1-5	TRBV6-5	CASSPNRGGNQPQHF
TRBJ1-2	TRBV7-8	CASSLGRDREGGYTF
TRBJ2-6	TRBV9	CASSVGASVGANVLTF
TRBJ1-6	TRBV27	CASSLSGYRSPLHF
TRBJ2-3	TRBV6-6	CASRHTGSASTDTQYF
TRBJ2-3	TRBV29-1	CSVPTGLRADTQYF
TRBJ2-3	TRBV4-3	CASSQSPLDTQYF
TRBJ1-1	TRBV5-1	CASSLAGGVVGTEAFF